This T cell receptor beta chain stems from a study of blood T cells in healthy people across ages. Donors ranged from roughly 6 to 90 years old and were healthy Caucasians in Russia. Every donor gave roughly 9.2 milliliters of peripheral blood. CDR1 KGHSH and CDR2 LQKENI come from the germline V gene. The CDR3 is 16 amino acids. V lost 4 bases, J lost 2 bases, and 4 bases stayed unmatched. Primed by a sample-barcoded 5' primer and a J-beta primer mix, a second PCR proceeded for 7 to 11 cycles. TCRdb analysed the 5' RACE reads with MiXCR anew, one entry per CDR3 protein. The table includes about 930,000 distinct CDR3 sequences, around 29% detected once. This same sample was also part of a study on T cells of mothers and their children. That paper notes: No T cell clones of persistent microchimeric origin were detected.

This clonotype originated in a middle-aged woman in good health. The V gene is TRBV18, the J gene TRBJ2-1, with 11 positions matching TRBD2. Sequencing used blood. The CDR3 DNA follows: TGTGCCAGCTCACAAACGACTAGCGGGACCTACAATGAGCAGTTCTTC. This gives the protein CASSQTTSGTYNEQFF. Together with reference TRBV18 and TRBJ2-1, the CDR3 gives the full variable domain: NAGVMQNPRHLVRRRGQEARLRCSPMKGHSHVYWYRQLPEEGLKFMVYLQKENIIDESGMPKERFSAEFPKEGPSILRIQQVVRGDSAAYFCASSQTTSGTYNEQFFGPGTRLTVL.